The entry below gives a single T cell receptor (beta chain) sequence along with its context. Multiple sclerosis controls were treatment-naive patients with stable or active relapsing-remitting disease. Germline-derived CDR1 and CDR2 are SGHNT and YYREEE (reference sequence). The length of the CDR3 is 16 residues. V lost 4 bases to trimming and J lost 0 bases, with 13 bases between them. This specimen belongs to a study of CD8 T cells in Susac syndrome. RNA totalling about 0.45 to 1 ug underwent reverse transcription with random hexamers. Amplification of TCR beta CDR3 was carried out by immunoSEQ multiplex PCR, which covered 54 Vbeta and 13 Jbeta segments. Using its own MiXCR run on the immunoSEQ multiplex PCR reads, TCRdb lists one record per CDR3 protein. This sample yields some 300,000 distinct CDR3 sequences, of which about 82% are seen a single time; roughly 0.21% belongs to the top ten.

This sequence was found in a human donor with multiple sclerosis. Sequencing was carried out using CD8+ T cells from PBMCs. The rearrangement links TRBV5-4 to TRBJ2-2; D is perhaps TRBD2 (6 bases). CDR3 sequence reads: CASSPRGRTNTGELFF. Here the CDR3 DNA reads TGTGCCAGCAGCCCCCGGGGGAGGACGAACACCGGGGAGCTGTTTTTT.